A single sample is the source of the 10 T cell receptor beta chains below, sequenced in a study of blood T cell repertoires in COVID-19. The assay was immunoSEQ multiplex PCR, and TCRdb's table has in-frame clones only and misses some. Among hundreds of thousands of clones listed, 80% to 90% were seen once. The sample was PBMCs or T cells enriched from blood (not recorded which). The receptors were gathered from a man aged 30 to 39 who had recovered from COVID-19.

The CDR3 bases are TGTGCCAGCAGTGAAGCAGACAGGGGAGGCTCACCCCTCCACTTT. It translates to CASSEADRGGSPLHF. The chain combines TRBV2 with TRBJ1-6; 8 bases are shared with TRBD1. Germline CDR1 is SNHLY and CDR2 is FYNNEI. V dropped 0 bases and J dropped 10; count of bases not matched to a gene: 5. The CDR3 runs 15 residues.

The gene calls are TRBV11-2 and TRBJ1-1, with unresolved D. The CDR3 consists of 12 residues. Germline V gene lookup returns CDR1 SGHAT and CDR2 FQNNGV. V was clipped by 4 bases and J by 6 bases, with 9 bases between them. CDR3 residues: CASSSGMPEAFF. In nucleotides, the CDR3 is TGTGCCAGCAGCTCGGGGATGCCTGAAGCTTTCTTT.

CDR3 nucleotides: TGTGCCAGCAGCGCTACTAGGGGCTACACCTTC. This codes for CASSATRGYTF. This chain uses TRBV9 with TRBJ1-2; the D is unclear. Trimming cost V 3 bases and J 8 bases, with 8 bases left between them. CDR3 size: 11 residues. Germline V lookup: CDR1 SGDLS, CDR2 YYNGEE.

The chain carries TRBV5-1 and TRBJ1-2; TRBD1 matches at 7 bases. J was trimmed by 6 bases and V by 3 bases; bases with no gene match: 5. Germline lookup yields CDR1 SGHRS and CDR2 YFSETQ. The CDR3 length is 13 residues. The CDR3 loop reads CASSSGTANGYTF. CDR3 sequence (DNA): TGCGCCAGCAGCTCCGGGACAGCAAATGGCTACACCTTC.

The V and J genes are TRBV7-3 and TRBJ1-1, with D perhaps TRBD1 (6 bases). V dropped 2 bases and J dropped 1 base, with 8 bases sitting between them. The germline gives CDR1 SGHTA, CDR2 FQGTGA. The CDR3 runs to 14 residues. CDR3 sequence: CASSLGGSNTEAFF. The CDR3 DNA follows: TGTGCCAGCAGCTTAGGGGGCTCGAACACTGAAGCTTTCTTT.

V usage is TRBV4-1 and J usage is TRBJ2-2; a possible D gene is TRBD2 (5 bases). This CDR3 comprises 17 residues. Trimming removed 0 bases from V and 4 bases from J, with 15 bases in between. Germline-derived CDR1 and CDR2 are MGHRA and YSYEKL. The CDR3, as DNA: TGCGCCAGCAGCCAAGATTGGCCTAGCCGGAGCACCGGGGAGCTGTTTTTT. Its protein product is CASSQDWPSRSTGELFF.

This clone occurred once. Here the CDR3 DNA reads TGTGCCAGCAGCCAAGATGTAACGGGGGAAGCTTTCTTT. It is translated as CASSQDVTGEAFF. This sequence joins TRBV3-1 (or the pseudogene TRBV3-2) and TRBJ1-1; D gene ambiguous. Germline V CDR1 and CDR2: LGHDT, YNNKEL (reference sequence). With 0 bases removed from V and 8 bases from J, the gap between germline ends came to 10 bases. The CDR3 is 13 residues long.

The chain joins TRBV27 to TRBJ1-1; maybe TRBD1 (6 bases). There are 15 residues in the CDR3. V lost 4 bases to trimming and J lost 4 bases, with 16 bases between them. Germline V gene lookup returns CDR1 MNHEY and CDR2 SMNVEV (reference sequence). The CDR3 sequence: CASSYIGTRSTEAFF. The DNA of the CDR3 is TGTGCCAGCAGTTATATCGGGACACGGAGCACTGAAGCTTTCTTT.

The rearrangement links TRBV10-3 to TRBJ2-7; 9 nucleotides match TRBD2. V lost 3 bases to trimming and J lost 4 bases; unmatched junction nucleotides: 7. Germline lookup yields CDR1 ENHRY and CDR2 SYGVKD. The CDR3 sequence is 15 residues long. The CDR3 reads CAISDGSGGMYEQYF. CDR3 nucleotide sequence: TGTGCCATCAGTGATGGGAGCGGGGGGATGTACGAGCAGTACTTC.

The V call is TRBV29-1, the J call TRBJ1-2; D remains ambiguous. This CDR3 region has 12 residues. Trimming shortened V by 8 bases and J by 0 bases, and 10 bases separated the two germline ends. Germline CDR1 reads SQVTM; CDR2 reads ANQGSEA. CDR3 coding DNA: TGCAGCTCCCGGGGTACTAACTATGGCTACACCTTC. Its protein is CSSRGTNYGYTF.